A selection of T cell receptor beta chains follows, all from one sample in a study of cytomegalovirus exposure and HLA in healthy donors. Produced via immunoSEQ multiplex PCR; TCRdb's table is partial and in-frame only. Of around 180,000 clones listed, roughly 80% are singletons. Sequenced material: PBMCs. These receptor sequences come from a male donor in good health and CMV-seronegative. Each CDR3 is given without its conserved first and last residue. Fields, in order: V gene, J gene, CDR3 protein.

TRBV9,TRBJ2-7,ASSVDPGGPSYEQY
TRBV5-1,TRBJ1-4,ASSLEPGLEKLF
TRBV7-7,TRBJ2-3,ASSFSGDFTDTQY
TRBV4-3,TRBJ1-5,ASSSQGTLAPQH
TRBV28,TRBJ2-5,ASIRSAGSETQY
TRBV4-2,TRBJ2-7,ASSQSGSGSSWQY
TRBV5-1,TRBJ1-1,ASSSQTGDTEAF
TRBV5-4,TRBJ1-3,ASSATQGVAGNTIY
TRBV5-4,TRBJ2-1,ASSPWGRGDYNEQF
TRBV10-3,TRBJ2-2,AISWPGGPYNTGELF
TRBV5-1,TRBJ2-1,ASSLASGLAGVNEQF
TRBV9,TRBJ2-1,ASSFARGDEQF
TRBV9,TRBJ1-2,ASSVDGYGYT